This section outlines one T cell receptor beta chain sequence together with its context. The antigen is undetermined. This entry comes from a study of T cell responses to AZD1222 COVID-19 vaccine. Overall study results and limits: Spike-specific TCR breadth and depth rose after two AZD1222 doses. Researchers took repertoire samples only after the peak T cell response had come.

Produced via immunoSEQ multiplex PCR; TCRdb's table is partial and in-frame only. Of over 90,000 clones listed, around nine tenths are singletons. The sequence derives from an adult who received the AZD1222 COVID-19 vaccine. The source was peripheral blood, collected 28 days after the second AZD1222 dose.

CDR3 coding DNA: TGTGCCTGGGCCCAGGGAACCTACGAGCAGTACTTC. Amino acid sequence: CAWAQGTYEQYF. The chain carries TRBV30 and TRBJ2-7, with D maybe TRBD1 (5 bases). V was shortened by 5 bases and J by 2 bases, with 10 bases between the two germline ends. The CDR3 consists of 12 residues. Germline lookup yields CDR1 GTSNPN and CDR2 SVGIG (reference sequence).